What follows describes a single TCR beta chain. The sample is drawn from a study of cytomegalovirus exposure and HLA in healthy donors. A multiplex PCR was run with 60 Vbeta primers and 13 Jbeta primers. Sequencing used immunoSEQ multiplex PCR; TCRdb keeps in-frame clones, though not all of them. Counted here are over 55,000 clones, around two thirds occurring once; the ten biggest clones make up about 10%. Germline-derived CDR1 and CDR2 are SGHRS and YFSETQ. CDR3 length equals 15 residues. Trimming cost V 6 bases and J 7 bases; bases outside gene matches: 7. This sequence was found in a woman between 45 and 60 years old in good health and CMV-seropositive. V usage is TRBV5-1 and J usage is TRBJ1-6; TRBD1 aligns across 10 bases. Input material: PBMCs. CDR3 in DNA: TGCGCCAGCACAGGGGGGACAGGGGACAATTCACCCCTCCACTTT. This gives the protein CASTGGTGDNSPLHF.